Given below is one T cell receptor (beta chain) in context. What it binds is unknown. PBMCs came from 10 ml of fresh peripheral blood. The germline V gene encodes CDR1 LNHDA and CDR2 SQIVND (reference sequence). The CDR3 is made up of 16 amino acids. The V gene end was trimmed by 7 bases and the J gene end by 3 bases; junction bases not matched to a gene: 11. This sample was taken from a study of Graves' ophthalmopathy and Graves' hyperthyroidism. Study findings and constraints: Detected in blood as well were most expanded thyroid clonotypes with frequency above 0.001.

As the template, RNA transcripts were used to amplify TCR beta CDR3 regions. RT-PCR was first run with HTBI primers, then multiplex PCR in a second round. TCRdb used MiXCR to reprocess the multiplex PCR reads, holding one entry per CDR3 protein. This table has 620,000 or so distinct CDR3 sequences, about a fifth appearing once. The chain combines TRBV19 with TRBJ2-7; 11 nucleotides align to TRBD1. The sample comprised peripheral blood. The TCR comes from a woman between 18 and 30 years old with stable Graves' hyperthyroidism. Some clones in this sample may be carry-over from other donors' samples. The CDR3 nucleotides read TGTGCCAGTAACCCCGGGACAGGGGGGAGTATCTACGAGCAGTACTTC. It is translated as CASNPGTGGSIYEQYF.